The rows below give T cell receptor beta chains drawn from one sample of a study of blood T cells in healthy people across ages. TCRdb recomputed calls from the 5' RACE reads with MiXCR, one row per CDR3 protein. The repertoire includes roughly 900,000 distinct CDR3 sequences, more than 25% of them detected once, and 15% to 20% sits in the top ten. Sequencing used blood. The source of these receptors is a woman older than 75 in good health. Each CDR3 is given with its conserved first and last residue. D genes are given only for firm matches. Size is stated for part of the rows, as once, few or many counts, or as a class when the clone is expanded.

v_call: TRBV3-1; j_call: TRBJ2-3; clone_size: NA; d_call: NA; cdr3_aa: CASSPLGNTQYF; cdr3_nt: TGTGCCAGCAGCCCATTGGGGAATACGCAGTATTTT
v_call: TRBV9; j_call: TRBJ2-3; clone_size: many; d_call: TRBD2; cdr3_aa: CASSALAGGSTDTQYF; cdr3_nt: TGTGCCAGCAGCGCACTAGCGGGGGGAAGCACAGATACGCAGTATTTT
v_call: TRBV4-3; j_call: TRBJ2-4; clone_size: few; d_call: TRBD2; cdr3_aa: CASSQGHGGAKNIQYF; cdr3_nt: TGCGCCAGCAGCCAAGGACACGGGGGGGCCAAAAACATTCAGTACTTC
v_call: TRBV19; j_call: TRBJ2-1; clone_size: few; d_call: TRBD1; cdr3_aa: CASRDRGLGEQFF; cdr3_nt: TGTGCCAGTAGGGACAGGGGGCTTGGTGAGCAGTTCTTC
v_call: TRBV5-6; j_call: TRBJ2-3; clone_size: few; d_call: NA; cdr3_aa: CASNRDGTDTQYF; cdr3_nt: TGTGCCAGCAATCGGGACGGCACAGATACGCAGTATTTT
v_call: TRBV7-2; j_call: TRBJ1-2; clone_size: many; d_call: NA; cdr3_aa: CASSLGGVVKGRSYGYTF; cdr3_nt: TGTGCCAGCAGCTTAGGAGGGGTAGTAAAGGGACGTAGCTATGGCTACACCTTC
v_call: TRBV27; j_call: TRBJ2-1; clone_size: many; d_call: NA; cdr3_aa: CAVGFSNSYNEQFF; cdr3_nt: TGTGCCGTCGGCTTTTCCAACTCCTACAATGAGCAGTTCTTC
v_call: TRBV7-2; j_call: TRBJ1-6; clone_size: few; d_call: NA; cdr3_aa: CASSTGGERGFSPLHF; cdr3_nt: TGTGCCAGCAGCACCGGAGGGGAGAGGGGGTTTTCACCCCTCCACTTT
v_call: TRBV27; j_call: TRBJ1-1; clone_size: few; d_call: TRBD1; cdr3_aa: CASSPRTGVEAFF; cdr3_nt: TGTGCCAGCAGTCCGCGGACAGGGGTGGAAGCTTTCTTT
v_call: TRBV7-9; j_call: TRBJ2-5; clone_size: NA; d_call: NA; cdr3_aa: CASSSAGIQETQYF; cdr3_nt: TGTGCCAGCAGCTCAGCAGGAATCCAAGAGACCCAGTACTTC
v_call: TRBV6-6; j_call: TRBJ2-7; clone_size: many; d_call: TRBD1; cdr3_aa: CATAGQAHSGYEQYF; cdr3_nt: TGTGCCACCGCAGGACAGGCCCACTCTGGCTACGAGCAGTACTTC
v_call: TRBV30; j_call: TRBJ2-6; clone_size: NA; d_call: TRBD2; cdr3_aa: CAWSGSRTSGGIGANVLTF; cdr3_nt: TGTGCCTGGAGTGGGAGCCGGACTAGCGGGGGGATCGGGGCCAACGTCCTGACTTTC
v_call: TRBV20-1; j_call: TRBJ2-1; clone_size: few; d_call: NA; cdr3_aa: CSARMGWNEQFF; cdr3_nt: TGCAGTGCTAGAATGGGATGGAATGAGCAGTTCTTC
v_call: TRBV14; j_call: TRBJ1-1; clone_size: NA; d_call: TRBD1; cdr3_aa: CASSQGARNTEAFF; cdr3_nt: TGTGCCAGCAGTCAGGGGGCGCGGAACACTGAAGCTTTCTTT
v_call: TRBV20-1; j_call: TRBJ2-3; clone_size: many; d_call: NA; cdr3_aa: CSARRTDPRGTDTQYF; cdr3_nt: TGCAGTGCCAGACGGACAGACCCTCGGGGCACAGATACGCAGTATTTT
v_call: TRBV20-1; j_call: TRBJ1-5; clone_size: many; d_call: NA; cdr3_aa: CSARLTDLSNQPQHF; cdr3_nt: TGCAGTGCTAGATTAACGGATCTTAGCAATCAGCCCCAGCATTTT
v_call: TRBV3-1; j_call: TRBJ2-1; clone_size: NA; d_call: TRBD1; cdr3_aa: CASVHSRGSYNEQFF; cdr3_nt: TGTGCCAGCGTTCACTCCAGGGGGTCCTACAATGAGCAGTTCTTC
v_call: TRBV18; j_call: TRBJ1-1; clone_size: many; d_call: TRBD1; cdr3_aa: CASSPTDRANTEAFF; cdr3_nt: TGTGCCAGCTCACCGACCGACAGGGCTAACACTGAAGCTTTCTTT
v_call: TRBV20-1; j_call: TRBJ2-1; clone_size: few; d_call: TRBD2; cdr3_aa: CSARSGGAKGYNEQFF; cdr3_nt: TGCAGTGCTAGATCCGGGGGGGCTAAGGGGTACAATGAGCAGTTCTTC
v_call: TRBV2; j_call: TRBJ1-1; clone_size: NA; d_call: NA; cdr3_aa: CASSVRTSAEAFF; cdr3_nt: TGTGCCAGCAGTGTCCGGACATCTGCTGAAGCTTTCTTT
v_call: TRBV21-1; j_call: TRBJ2-7; clone_size: few; d_call: NA; cdr3_aa: CASSKGRPGALWEQYF; cdr3_nt: TGTGCCAGCAGCAAAGGGAGGCCCGGGGCCCTGTGGGAGCAGTACTTC
v_call: TRBV6-5; j_call: TRBJ2-7; clone_size: many; d_call: NA; cdr3_aa: CASSYSRQSSYEQYF; cdr3_nt: TGTGCCAGCAGTTACTCCAGACAGAGCTCCTACGAGCAGTACTTC
v_call: TRBV11-2; j_call: TRBJ2-4; clone_size: many; d_call: TRBD1; cdr3_aa: CASSLRDRSLGRAKNIQYF; cdr3_nt: TGTGCCAGCAGCCTCCGGGACAGGAGTCTTGGGAGAGCCAAAAACATTCAGTACTTC
v_call: TRBV7-2; j_call: TRBJ2-7; clone_size: NA; d_call: TRBD2; cdr3_aa: CASSGTSGRGGRYEQYF; cdr3_nt: TGTGCCAGCAGCGGTACTAGCGGGAGGGGCGGTCGGTACGAGCAGTACTTC
v_call: TRBV4-2; j_call: TRBJ2-5; clone_size: many; d_call: NA; cdr3_aa: CASSHGQHQETQYF; cdr3_nt: TGTGCCAGCAGCCATGGGCAGCACCAAGAGACCCAGTACTTC
v_call: TRBV10-2; j_call: TRBJ1-5; clone_size: NA; d_call: TRBD1; cdr3_aa: CASSPGTGWNQPQHF; cdr3_nt: TGCGCCAGCAGCCCCGGGACAGGGTGGAATCAGCCCCAGCATTTT
v_call: TRBV7-2; j_call: TRBJ1-2; clone_size: many; d_call: NA; cdr3_aa: CASSKGRQDGYTF; cdr3_nt: TGTGCCAGCAGCAAGGGGAGACAGGACGGCTACACCTTC
v_call: TRBV7-2; j_call: TRBJ1-3; clone_size: few; d_call: TRBD1; cdr3_aa: CASSLGHRGGNTIYF; cdr3_nt: TGTGCCAGCAGCTTAGGACACAGGGGCGGAAACACCATATATTTT
v_call: TRBV11-2; j_call: TRBJ2-6; clone_size: NA; d_call: NA; cdr3_aa: CASSLGAGTLLSGANVLTF; cdr3_nt: TGTGCCAGCAGCTTAGGTGCGGGGACCCTCCTGAGTGGGGCCAACGTCCTGACTTTC
v_call: TRBV11-2; j_call: TRBJ1-2; clone_size: many; d_call: NA; cdr3_aa: CASSLGDWRNYGYTF; cdr3_nt: TGTGCCAGCAGCTTAGGTGATTGGAGGAACTATGGCTACACCTTC
v_call: TRBV7-9; j_call: TRBJ1-5; clone_size: few; d_call: NA; cdr3_aa: CASSLNGLNQPQHF; cdr3_nt: TGTGCCAGCAGCTTAAACGGGTTAAATCAGCCCCAGCATTTT
v_call: TRBV7-2; j_call: TRBJ2-5; clone_size: NA; d_call: NA; cdr3_aa: CASSLVLGTRGQTQYF; cdr3_nt: TGTGCCAGCAGCTTAGTATTGGGGACCCGTGGTCAGACCCAGTACTTC
v_call: TRBV5-1; j_call: TRBJ2-1; clone_size: many; d_call: NA; cdr3_aa: CASSLERGSYNEQFF; cdr3_nt: TGCGCCAGCAGCTTGGAACGGGGCTCCTACAATGAGCAGTTCTTC
v_call: TRBV6-2/TRBV6-3; j_call: TRBJ2-2; clone_size: few; d_call: TRBD1; cdr3_aa: CASSDRDPNGELFF; cdr3_nt: TGTGCCAGCAGTGACAGGGATCCAAACGGGGAGCTGTTTTTT
v_call: TRBV10-3; j_call: TRBJ1-4; clone_size: many; d_call: NA; cdr3_aa: CAISDGSATNEKLFF; cdr3_nt: TGTGCCATCAGCGATGGGAGTGCAACTAATGAAAAACTGTTTTTT
v_call: TRBV27; j_call: TRBJ2-7; clone_size: many; d_call: TRBD1; cdr3_aa: CASRIYTGVLYEQYF; cdr3_nt: TGTGCCAGCAGGATCTATACAGGGGTCCTCTACGAGCAGTACTTC